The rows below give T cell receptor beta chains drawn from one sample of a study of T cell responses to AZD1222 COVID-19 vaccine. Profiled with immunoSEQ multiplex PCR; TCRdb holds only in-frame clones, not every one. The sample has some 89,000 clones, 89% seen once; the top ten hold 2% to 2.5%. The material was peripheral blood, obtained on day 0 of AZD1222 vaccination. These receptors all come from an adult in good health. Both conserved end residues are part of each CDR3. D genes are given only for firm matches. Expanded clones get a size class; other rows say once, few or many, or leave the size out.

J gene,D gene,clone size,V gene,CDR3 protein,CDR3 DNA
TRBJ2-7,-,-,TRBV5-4,CASRSGTEAPYEQYF,TGTGCCAGCAGGTCCGGGACGGAGGCACCCTACGAGCAGTACTTC
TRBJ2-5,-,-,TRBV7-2,CASSPAWGQGRTQYF,TGTGCCAGCAGCCCGGCTTGGGGGCAGGGAAGGACCCAGTACTTC
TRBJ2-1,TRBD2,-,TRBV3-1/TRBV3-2,CASSPRGTSGTYNEQFF,TGTGCCAGCAGCCCCCGGGGAACTAGCGGGACCTACAATGAGCAGTTCTTC
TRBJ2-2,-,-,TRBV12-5,CASGSAARGGELFF,TGTGCTAGTGGTTCCGCCGCTCGAGGCGGGGAGCTGTTTTTT
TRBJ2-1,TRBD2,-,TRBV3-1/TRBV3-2,CASSQDTGTRGGYEQFF,TGTGCCAGCAGCCAAGATACAGGGACTAGAGGCGGCTATGAGCAGTTCTTC
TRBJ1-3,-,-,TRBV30,CGGGTGARNTIYF,TGTGGAGGAGGTACAGGTGCTAGAAACACCATATATTTT
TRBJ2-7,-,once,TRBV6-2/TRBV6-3,CASSYSSDYLYEQYF,TGTGCCAGCAGTTACTCGAGTGACTACCTCTACGAGCAGTACTTC
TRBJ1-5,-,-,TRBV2,CASSSTYSNQPQHF,TGTGCCAGCAGCTCTACGTATAGCAATCAGCCCCAGCATTTT
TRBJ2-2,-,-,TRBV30,CAWSLGTGELFF,TGTGCCTGGAGTCTCGGGACCGGGGAGCTGTTTTTT
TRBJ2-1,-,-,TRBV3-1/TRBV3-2,CASSQRGERGEQFF,TGTGCCAGCAGCCAAAGGGGGGAACGGGGTGAGCAGTTCTTC
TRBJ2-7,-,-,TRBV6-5,CATTDSYEQYF,TGTGCCACTACGGACAGCTACGAGCAGTACTTC